Below are 30 T cell receptor beta chains sequenced from a single sample in a study of response to subunit inactivated influenza vaccine (dated by TCRdb to 2016 to 2019). The time point label here, explained by the study, means: more than 40 days after influenza vaccine administration. Library creation used RT-PCR. The instrument was an Illumina HiSeq 2500. TCRdb redid the processing of the public reads, applying fastp at Q25 and MiXCR, and retained in-frame beta chains. Duplicate CDR3 protein sequences are folded into a single record with the most common DNA and genes. The table for this sample lists about 500,000 distinct CDR3 sequences; over 10% of them were counted only once. 10% to 15% of the sample rests with the top ten. The specimen comprised PBMCs from blood, sampled 35 to 45 days after vaccination. These receptors all stem from a man aged 45 to 65 who received an inactivated influenza vaccine. Donor details come from another sample of the same person, matched by shared clones.

This clonotype was observed a handful of times. The rearrangement uses TRBV5-1 and TRBJ1-2, with D hard to call. V lost 7 bases and J 4 bases, leaving 14 bases between the germline ends. The CDR3 runs to 13 residues. Germline CDR1 and CDR2: SGHRS and YFSETQ. The CDR3 spells CASGSESAYGYTF. Here the CDR3 DNA reads TGCGCCAGCGGTTCGGAATCTGCCTATGGCTACACCTTC.

The gene calls are TRBV9 and TRBJ2-5; 9 bases agree with TRBD2. Germline V gives CDR1 SGDLS, CDR2 YYNGEE. V lost 3 bases and J lost 6; bases outside the gene matches: 6. This CDR3 spans 14 amino acids. The CDR3 nucleotides are TGTGCCAGCAGCGCCGGGACTAGCTCTCAGACCCAGTACTTC. It yields the protein CASSAGTSSQTQYF.

This rearrangement joins TRBV21-1 to TRBJ2-7. TRBV21-1 is deemed a pseudogene. The CDR3 length is 17 residues. The CDR3 protein is CATRKRRATWVGYEQYF. CDR3 nucleotide sequence: TGTGCCACCCGAAAAAGGAGAGCGACCTGGGTAGGCTACGAGCAGTACTTC.

This chain links TRBV20-1 with TRBJ1-3; 8 positions agree with TRBD1. This CDR3 spans 13 amino acids. The V gene end was trimmed by 6 bases and the J gene end by 4 bases; junction bases not matched to a gene: 5. The germline gives CDR1 DFQATT, CDR2 SNEGSKA (reference sequence). The CDR3 loop is CSAETGAGNTIYF. CDR3 in DNA: TGCAGTGCGGAGACAGGGGCAGGAAACACCATATATTTT.

The table lists this clonotype with a few counts. This chain links TRBV28 with TRBJ2-1; maybe TRBD2 (5 bases). The germline gives CDR1 MDHEN, CDR2 SYDVKM. The CDR3 runs to 15 residues. V lost 4 bases and J lost 4, with 14 bases in between. The chain's CDR3 is CASSSLSSGYNEQFF. In nucleotides, the CDR3 is TGTGCCAGCAGTTCCCTTTCGAGCGGATACAATGAGCAGTTCTTC.

CDR3 nucleotide sequence: TGCGCCAGCAGCTCTGGACTAGCGGGAGGGCTGGTCCATGAGCAGTTCTTC. This codes for CASSSGLAGGLVHEQFF. The chain carries TRBV5-1 and TRBJ2-1; 15 bases match TRBD2. V was clipped by 3 bases and J by 8 bases; unmatched bases: 9. This CDR3 has 17 amino acids. Germline assignment: CDR1 SGHRS and CDR2 YFSETQ.

The chain has TRBV10-3 and TRBJ1-2, with 7 nucleotides matching TRBD1. Germline CDR1 reads ENHRY; CDR2 reads SYGVKD. The CDR3 has 14 residues. V lost 6 bases to trimming and J lost 2 bases; unmatched junction nucleotides: 6. The CDR3 nucleotides are TGTGCCATCAGGGGGGACAGCCAAAACTATGGCTACACCTTC. Encoded protein: CAIRGDSQNYGYTF.

Ten or more counts support this clonotype. The chain joins TRBV7-2 to TRBJ2-3; TRBD2 matches 9 bases. Germline trimming cut 1 base from V and 2 bases from J; bases unmatched to any gene: 1. The CDR3 runs 15 residues. Germline CDR1 is SGHTA and CDR2 is FQGNSA. The chain's CDR3 is CASSLGGLATDTQYF. As DNA, the CDR3 is TGTGCCAGCAGCTTAGGGGGACTAGCCACAGATACGCAGTATTTT.

V gene TRBV27 combines with J gene TRBJ2-1, with D perhaps TRBD2 (6 bases). The CDR3 covers 14 residues. Germline loops: CDR1 MNHEY, CDR2 SMNVEV (reference sequence). V gave up 5 bases and J gave up 8 bases, with 16 bases separating them. The CDR3 DNA follows: TGTGCCAGCAGTCACCCCAATAGCGGCCATGAGCAGTTCTTC. Translation gives CASSHPNSGHEQFF.

V gene TRBV7-2 combines with J gene TRBJ1-4, with D tentatively TRBD1 (5 bases). The germline V gene encodes CDR1 SGHTA and CDR2 FQGNSA. Deletions cut 6 bases from V and 6 bases from J, with 14 bases between. The CDR3 sequence is 14 residues long. Here the CDR3 reads CASSIIGADEKLFF. The CDR3 nucleotides are TGTGCCAGCAGTATAATAGGGGCAGATGAAAAACTGTTTTTT.

This clonotype was counted many times. J is TRBJ1-2 and V is TRBV7-2; 7 nucleotides agree with TRBD1. The CDR3 sequence is 12 residues long. V gave up 2 bases and J gave up 7 bases; unmatched junction bases: 1. Germline V CDR1 and CDR2: SGHTA, FQGNSA. This CDR3 reads CASSLKGAGYTF. The CDR3 DNA follows: TGTGCCAGCAGCTTAAAGGGGGCTGGCTACACCTTC.

This clonotype was found many times. V gene TRBV7-8 combines with J gene TRBJ2-5; 7 bases are shared with TRBD2. In germline, CDR1 is SGHVS, CDR2 FQNEAQ. CDR3 size: 15 residues. V lost 1 base, J lost 5 bases, and 7 bases stayed unmatched. The CDR3 DNA reads TGTGCCAGCAGCTTAGAACGTCTCGGGAGGGAGACCCAGTACTTC. Protein: CASSLERLGRETQYF.

There are a few counts of this clonotype. CDR3 DNA sequence: TGTGCCAGCAGACTCCGGAGGGGCACAGATACGCAGTATTTT. As protein: CASRLRRGTDTQYF. This chain connects TRBV12-3 or TRBV12-4 to TRBJ2-3, with D possibly being TRBD2 (6 bases). This CDR3 contains 14 residues. Trimming removed 6 bases from V and 1 base from J, with 11 bases in between.

This clonotype was seen more than once but under ten times. CDR3 loop: CASTSGTGSYNEQFF. CDR3 DNA sequence: TGTGCCAGCACTTCCGGGACAGGGTCCTACAATGAGCAGTTCTTC. The chain links TRBV28 to TRBJ2-1; 9 bases align to TRBD1. V lost 7 bases to trimming and J lost 1 base; unmatched junction nucleotides: 5. This CDR3 has 15 residues. Per germline, CDR1 MDHEN and CDR2 SYDVKM.

This chain links TRBV5-1 with TRBJ2-2; TRBD2 aligns across 7 bases. CDR1 and CDR2 (germline): SGHRS, YFSETQ. The V segment lost 0 bases and the J segment 3 bases; nucleotides outside the gene matches: 2. CDR3 length equals 15 residues. This chain's CDR3 is CASSLEAGHTGELFF. CDR3 sequence (DNA): TGCGCCAGCAGCTTGGAAGCGGGGCACACCGGGGAGCTGTTTTTT.

V and J are TRBV27 and TRBJ1-2; D unclear. The germline CDR1 and CDR2 sequences are MNHEY and SMNVEV (reference sequence). V dropped 1 base and J dropped 2 bases, with 5 bases sitting between them. The CDR3 runs to 13 residues. The CDR3 loop reads CASSLFGNYGYTF. The CDR3 DNA is TGTGCCAGCAGTTTATTTGGGAACTATGGCTACACCTTC.

This clonotype was recorded many times. CDR3 loop: CSARDRRGLSNQPQHF. CDR3 coding DNA: TGCAGTGCTAGAGACCGCAGGGGGCTCAGCAATCAGCCCCAGCATTTT. This sequence joins TRBV20-1 and TRBJ1-5; TRBD1 agrees at 8 bases. CDR3 length: 16 residues. Germline V lookup: CDR1 DFQATT, CDR2 SNEGSKA (reference sequence). J gave up 1 base and V 0 bases, and 5 bases lay outside the gene matches.

This CDR3 reads CSVTGTGQEQYF. CDR3 DNA sequence: TGCAGCGTCACGGGGACAGGGCAGGAGCAGTACTTC. V is TRBV29-1 and J is TRBJ2-7; 9 bases match TRBD1. The CDR3 is made up of 12 amino acids. V lost 6 bases and J lost 7; bases outside the gene matches: 7. Germline CDR1 SQVTM, CDR2 ANQGSEA.

This rearrangement joins TRBV7-9 to TRBJ2-2; tentatively, D is TRBD2 (5 bases). V was pared by 8 bases and J by 3 bases, with 13 bases between. CDR1 and CDR2 (germline): SEHNR, FQNEAQ (reference sequence). CDR3 length equals 14 residues. The CDR3 region has the DNA TGTGCCAGCGAGGCGAGGGCGGACACCGGGGAGCTGTTTTTT. This gives the protein CASEARADTGELFF.

The chain links TRBV7-2 to TRBJ2-2, with D perhaps TRBD1 (6 bases). V was pared by 6 bases and J by 4 bases, with 18 bases between. Germline-derived CDR1 and CDR2 are SGHTA and FQGNSA. The CDR3 extends over 16 amino acids. CDR3 sequence (DNA): TGTGCCAGCAGTCTAAGGTACAGGGTGGTCACCGGGGAGCTGTTTTTT. This encodes CASSLRYRVVTGELFF. The complete variable domain, with remaining parts taken from reference TRBV7-2 and TRBJ2-2, reads GAGVSQSPSNKVTEKGKDVELRCDPISGHTALYWYRQSLGQGLEFLIYFQGNSAPDKSGLPSDRFSAERTGGSVSTLTIQRTQQEDSAVYLCASSLRYRVVTGELFFGEGSRLTVL.

This clonotype came up many times. The rearrangement links TRBV12-3 or TRBV12-4 to TRBJ2-1; no reliable D call. The CDR3 sequence is 15 residues long. V shed 5 bases and J shed 7 bases, with 18 bases lying between them. CDR3 in DNA: TGTGCCAGCAGTCTCGGAGTGTTTAGTCGGAATGAGCAGTTCTTC. This encodes CASSLGVFSRNEQFF.

This clonotype has a handful of counts. The junction does not match germline at one end; this may be a read error. CDR3 sequence: CASSYSILPGANVLTF. The DNA for the CDR3 is TGTGCCAGCAGTTACTCTATCCTGCCTGGAGCCAACGTCCTGACTTTC. The rearrangement joins TRBV6-5 to TRBJ2-6; no clear D gene. Germline CDR1 and CDR2: MNHEY and SVGAGI. CDR3 length: 16 amino acids.

This clonotype was picked up many times. This sequence joins TRBV12-3 or TRBV12-4 and TRBJ2-5, with unresolved D. The ends were cut back, 0 bases at V and 1 base at J, with 6 bases in the middle. The CDR3 length is 14 residues. The CDR3 here is CASSLAVPQETQYF. CDR3 DNA: TGTGCCAGCAGTTTAGCGGTCCCCCAAGAGACCCAGTACTTC.

The chain joins TRBV6-2 or TRBV6-3 to TRBJ2-6; a possible D gene is TRBD2 (5 bases). In germline, CDR1 is MNHEY, CDR2 SVGEGT. The CDR3 consists of 18 residues. Trimming shortened V by 0 bases and J by 0 bases, and 12 bases separated the two germline ends. The CDR3 spells CASSYSLGRDSGANVLTF. The CDR3 DNA sequence: TGTGCCAGCAGTTACTCGTTAGGACGGGACTCTGGGGCCAACGTCCTGACTTTC.

The rearrangement joins TRBV15 to TRBJ1-2; D not resolved. Deletions cut 0 bases from V and 13 bases from J, with 9 bases between. The CDR3 totals 11 residues. CDR1 LNHNV and CDR2 YYDKDF come from the germline V gene (reference sequence). This CDR3 reads CATSREGRRTF. Written as DNA, the CDR3 is TGTGCCACCAGCAGAGAAGGCAGGCGCACCTTC.

Regarding this clonotype: This may come from a read error, since a much larger clone is one base off. This chain uses TRBV7-2 with TRBJ1-3; possible D gene TRBD1, 5 bases. This CDR3 has 14 residues. Germline V gene sequence: CDR1 SGHTA, CDR2 FQGNSA. In nucleotides, the CDR3 is TGTGTCAGCAGCTTTCAGGGTGCTGGAAACACCATATATTTT. This encodes CVSSFQGAGNTIYF.

This clonotype came up once. The rearrangement joins TRBV5-1 to TRBJ2-5; 7 positions agree with TRBD1. The CDR3 extends over 15 amino acids. Trimming cost V 0 bases and J 4 bases; bases outside gene matches: 6. CDR1 is SGHRS, CDR2 YFSETQ, per germline. CDR3 bases: TGCGCCAGCAGCTTGGGACAGGGCCTCGGAGAGACCCAGTACTTC. Translating gives CASSLGQGLGETQYF. The whole variable domain, remainder taken from reference TRBV5-1 and TRBJ2-5, is KAGVTQTPRYLIKTRGQQVTLSCSPISGHRSVSWYQQTPGQGLQFLFEYFSETQRNKGNFPGRFSGRQFSNSRSEMNVSTLELGDSALYLCASSLGQGLGETQYFGPGTRLLVL.

CDR3: CASSEVRSGEQYF. The DNA for the CDR3 is TGTGCCAGCAGTGAAGTCCGGTCTGGGGAGCAGTACTTC. The J gene is TRBJ2-7, the V gene TRBV2; D is undetermined. Germline V CDR1 and CDR2: SNHLY, FYNNEI. The CDR3 length is 13 residues. Trimming removed 1 base at V and 7 bases at J, with 11 bases between.

V and J are TRBV15 and TRBJ2-2; 9 nucleotides line up with TRBD1. Germline V lookup: CDR1 LNHNV, CDR2 YYDKDF (reference sequence). Trimming at V came to 2 bases and at J to 0 bases, leaving 4 bases not matched to a gene. CDR3 length: 17 residues. Here the CDR3 reads CATSRPNRGPNTGELFF. CDR3 sequence (DNA): TGTGCCACCAGCAGACCTAACAGGGGGCCGAACACCGGGGAGCTGTTTTTT.

This clonotype was recorded a few times. The chain links TRBV5-1 to TRBJ2-7; D is unclear. Germline CDR1 is SGHRS and CDR2 is YFSETQ. The CDR3 runs 17 residues. The ends were cut back, 0 bases at V and 5 bases at J, with 21 bases in the middle. The CDR3 DNA follows: TGCGCCAGCAGCTTGGTCGGTAAGGGATCAGGAATCGACGAGCAGTACTTC. It translates to CASSLVGKGSGIDEQYF.